The rows below give T cell receptor beta chains drawn from one sample of a study of T cells in Graves' hyperthyroidism and ophthalmopathy. From the multiplex PCR reads, TCRdb called clonotypes with MiXCR, one entry per CDR3 protein. The profile shows approximately 260,000 distinct CDR3 sequences, roughly 15% of them singletons. Sequencing used blood. The receptors stem from a woman aged 45-65 years with Graves' hyperthyroidism that later progressed to Graves' ophthalmopathy. Both conserved end residues are part of each CDR3. The D gene is left open where the match is weak. Some rows have no size entry. The others give once, few or many, or a class for an expanded clone.

>TRBD1|many|TRBJ1-1|TRBV24-1
TGTGCCACCAGTGAATCTGGGACAGCCACCACGGCTTTCTTT
CATSESGTATTAFF
>-|few|TRBJ1-1|TRBV5-8
TGTGCCAGCAGCTTGGGGGACACCGGGAACACTGAAGCTTTCTTT
CASSLGDTGNTEAFF
>TRBD1|many|TRBJ1-1|TRBV2
TGTGCCAGCAGTGCCCAGGGGGCAGGGTTCACTGAAGCTTTCTTT
CASSAQGAGFTEAFF
>-|many|TRBJ2-1|TRBV15
TGTGCCACCAGCAGCCGTTTGAGCTCCTACAATGAGCAGTTCTTC
CATSSRLSSYNEQFF
>-|few|TRBJ2-3|TRBV6-2/TRBV6-3
TGTGGCAGCCGGAGGGCTAGCCTTGTGGATACGCAGTATTTT
CGSRRASLVDTQYF
>TRBD1|few|TRBJ1-3|TRBV7-9
TGTGCCAGCAGCTCCACAGGGGGCAGTGGAAACACCATATATTTT
CASSSTGGSGNTIYF
>-|many|TRBJ2-7|TRBV11-2
TGTGCCAGCAGCTTAGCTAGATACCGAGACTACGAGCAGTACTTC
CASSLARYRDYEQYF
>TRBD1|many|TRBJ2-6|TRBV2
TGTGCCACCAGGGGACAGCGAAGCTCTGGGGCCAACGTCCTGACTTTC
CATRGQRSSGANVLTF
>TRBD1|-|TRBJ1-2|TRBV28
TGTGCCGGCAGTGACAGGGTGGGAGGCTACACCTTC
CAGSDRVGGYTF
>TRBD1|many|TRBJ2-3|TRBV15
TGTGCCACCAGCAGGAAGACAGGGCTAGCAGATACGCAGTATTTT
CATSRKTGLADTQYF
>TRBD2|many|TRBJ2-1|TRBV28
TGTGCCAGCAGGTCCCGACTAGCGGTCTCCTACAATGAGCAGTTCTTC
CASRSRLAVSYNEQFF
>-|many|TRBJ1-1|TRBV28
TGTGCCAGTCAACCGACGGTCGCGGGCACTGAAGCTTTCTTT
CASQPTVAGTEAFF
>-|many|TRBJ1-6|TRBV20-1
TGCAGTGCGGATGGCTCCTATAATTCACCCCTCCACTTT
CSADGSYNSPLHF
>-|many|TRBJ2-3|TRBV11-2
TGTGCCAGCAGCTTTTTTGGCACAGATACGCAGTATTTT
CASSFFGTDTQYF
>TRBD1|many|TRBJ2-7|TRBV5-1
TGCGCCAGCAGCTTGGCCCTAGGGGGCCACGAGCAGTACTTC
CASSLALGGHEQYF
>-|-|TRBJ1-1|TRBV12-3/TRBV12-4
TGTGCCAGCACCTGGACTGCGAACACTGAAGCTTTCTTT
CASTWTANTEAFF
>TRBD1|many|TRBJ1-5|TRBV2
TGTGCCAGCAAAGTGGGGGGACAGCCCAATCAGCCCCAGCATTTT
CASKVGGQPNQPQHF
>-|few|TRBJ1-2|TRBV19
TGTGCCAGTGGAGAGGACTCGGGCTATGGCTACACCTTC
CASGEDSGYGYTF
>-|-|TRBJ2-4|TRBV20-1
TGCAGTGCTAGAGTTGTTGGGTATGCCAAAAACATTCAGTACTTC
CSARVVGYAKNIQYF
>-|many|TRBJ2-2|TRBV7-3
TGTGCCAGCAGCGTAATACAGGGAAACGGGGAGCTGTTTTTT
CASSVIQGNGELFF
>-|-|TRBJ2-1|TRBV15
TGTGCCACCGCCCCCAGTAGCTCCTACAATGAGCAGTTCTTC
CATAPSSSYNEQFF
>TRBD1|-|TRBJ2-6|TRBV9
TGTGCCAGCAGCGTTCGGACAGGAGTTGGCTCTGGGGCCAACGTCCTGACTTTC
CASSVRTGVGSGANVLTF
>-|many|TRBJ2-7|TRBV28
TGTGCCAGCAGTTCGCTCGGGAGCCCGAAGTACGAGCAGTACTTC
CASSSLGSPKYEQYF
>TRBD2|-|TRBJ2-1|TRBV5-6
TGTGCCAGCAGCTTTCGACTAGCGGGTATGAGCTCCTACAATGAGCAGTTCTTC
CASSFRLAGMSSYNEQFF
>TRBD1|-|TRBJ1-4|TRBV28
TGTGCCAGCAGGACAGGGGTTAATGAAAAACTGTTTTTT
CASRTGVNEKLFF
>-|many|TRBJ2-7|TRBV5-1
TGCGCCAGCAGCTTGGATCAAAGGCGCGAGCAGTACTTC
CASSLDQRREQYF
>TRBD1|-|TRBJ2-5|TRBV3-1
TGTGCCAGCAGCCGACAGGGGGAAGAGACCCAGTACTTC
CASSRQGEETQYF
>-|many|TRBJ2-2|TRBV28
TGTGCCAGCAGTTTAGGGCCAGCCGGGGAGCTGTTTTTT
CASSLGPAGELFF